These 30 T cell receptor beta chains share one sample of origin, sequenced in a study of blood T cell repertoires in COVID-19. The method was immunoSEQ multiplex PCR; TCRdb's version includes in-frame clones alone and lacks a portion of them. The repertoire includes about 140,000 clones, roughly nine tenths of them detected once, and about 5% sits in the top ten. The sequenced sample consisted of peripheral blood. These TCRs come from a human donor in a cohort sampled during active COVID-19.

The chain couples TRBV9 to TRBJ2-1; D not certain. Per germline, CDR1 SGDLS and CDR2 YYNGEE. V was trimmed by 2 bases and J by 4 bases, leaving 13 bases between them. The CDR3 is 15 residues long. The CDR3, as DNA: TGTGCCAGCAGCGTTTTAGATCGCCCTTACAATGAGCAGTTCTTC. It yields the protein CASSVLDRPYNEQFF.

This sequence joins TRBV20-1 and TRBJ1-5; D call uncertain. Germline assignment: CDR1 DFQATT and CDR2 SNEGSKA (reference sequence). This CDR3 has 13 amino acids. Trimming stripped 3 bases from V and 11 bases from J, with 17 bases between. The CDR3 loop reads CSASADRSAAQHF. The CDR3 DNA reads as TGCAGTGCTAGTGCGGACCGATCAGCGGCCCAGCATTTT.

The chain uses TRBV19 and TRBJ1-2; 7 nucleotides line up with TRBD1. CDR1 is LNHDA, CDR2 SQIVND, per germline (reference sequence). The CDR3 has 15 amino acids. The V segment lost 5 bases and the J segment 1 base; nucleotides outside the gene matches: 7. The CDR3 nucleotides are TGTGCCAGTAGTCTGGGACAGAACATTAACTATGGCTACACCTTC. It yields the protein CASSLGQNINYGYTF.

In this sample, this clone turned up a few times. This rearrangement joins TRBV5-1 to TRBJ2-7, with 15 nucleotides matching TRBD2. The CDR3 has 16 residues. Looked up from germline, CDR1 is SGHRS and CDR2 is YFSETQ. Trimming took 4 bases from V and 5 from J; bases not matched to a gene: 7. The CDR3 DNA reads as TGCGCCAGCAGCGGGACTAGCGGGGGGCTGGTCGACGAGCAGTACTTC. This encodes CASSGTSGGLVDEQYF. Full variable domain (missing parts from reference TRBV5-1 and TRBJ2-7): KAGVTQTPRYLIKTRGQQVTLSCSPISGHRSVSWYQQTPGQGLQFLFEYFSETQRNKGNFPGRFSGRQFSNSRSEMNVSTLELGDSALYLCASSGTSGGLVDEQYFGPGTRLTVT.

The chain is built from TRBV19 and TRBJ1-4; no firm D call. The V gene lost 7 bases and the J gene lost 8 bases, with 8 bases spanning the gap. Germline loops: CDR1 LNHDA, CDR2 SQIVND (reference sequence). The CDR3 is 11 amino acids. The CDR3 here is CASTAGEKLFF. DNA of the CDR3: TGTGCCAGTACCGCGGGGGAAAAACTGTTTTTT.

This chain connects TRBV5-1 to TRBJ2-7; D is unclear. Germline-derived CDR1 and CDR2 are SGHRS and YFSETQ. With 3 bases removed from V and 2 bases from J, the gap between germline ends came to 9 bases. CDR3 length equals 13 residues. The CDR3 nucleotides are TGCGCCAGCAGCTCAGACTCTCCCTACGAGCAGTACTTC. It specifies CASSSDSPYEQYF. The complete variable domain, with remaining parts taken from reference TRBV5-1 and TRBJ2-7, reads KAGVTQTPRYLIKTRGQQVTLSCSPISGHRSVSWYQQTPGQGLQFLFEYFSETQRNKGNFPGRFSGRQFSNSRSEMNVSTLELGDSALYLCASSSDSPYEQYFGPGTRLTVT.

This chain's CDR3 is CASSTSPSLQETQYF. CDR3 coding DNA: TGTGCCAGTTCCACTAGCCCCTCACTACAAGAGACCCAGTACTTC. This chain joins TRBV5-4 and TRBJ2-5; tentatively, D is TRBD2 (6 bases). The germline V and J ends were trimmed by 8 bases and 2 bases, with 19 bases remaining between them. The germline V gene encodes CDR1 SGHNT and CDR2 YYREEE (reference sequence). The CDR3 contains 15 residues.

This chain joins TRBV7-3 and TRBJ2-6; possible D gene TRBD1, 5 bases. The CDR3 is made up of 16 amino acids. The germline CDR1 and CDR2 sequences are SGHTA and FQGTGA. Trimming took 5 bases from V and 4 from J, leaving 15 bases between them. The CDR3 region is CASSTSGPPGANVLTF. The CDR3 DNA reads TGTGCCAGCAGCACGTCAGGGCCTCCGGGGGCCAACGTCCTGACTTTC.

CDR3 in amino acids: CASTQARGPYEQYF. As DNA, the CDR3 is TGTGCCAGCACCCAAGCCAGGGGGCCCTACGAGCAGTACTTC. The rearrangement links TRBV6-5 to TRBJ2-7; 8 bases line up with TRBD1. This CDR3 is built from 14 residues. The ends lost 7 bases at V and 2 bases at J; junction bases unmatched: 7. Looked up from germline, CDR1 is MNHEY and CDR2 is SVGAGI.

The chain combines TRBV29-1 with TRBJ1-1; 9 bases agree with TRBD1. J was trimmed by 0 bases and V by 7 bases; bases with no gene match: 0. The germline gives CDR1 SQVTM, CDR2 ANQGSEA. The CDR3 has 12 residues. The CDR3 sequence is CSGTGVNTEAFF. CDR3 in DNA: TGCAGCGGGACAGGGGTGAACACTGAAGCTTTCTTT.

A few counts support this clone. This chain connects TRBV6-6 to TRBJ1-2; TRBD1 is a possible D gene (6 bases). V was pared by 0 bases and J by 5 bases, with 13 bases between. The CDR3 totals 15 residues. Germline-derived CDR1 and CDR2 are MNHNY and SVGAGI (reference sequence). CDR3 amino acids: CASSYSGGSMYGYTF. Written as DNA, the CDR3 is TGTGCCAGCAGTTACTCAGGGGGATCTATGTATGGCTACACCTTC.

CDR3 nucleotides: TGTGCCAGCAGCTTGGGACAGGGGATTTGGGAGACCCAGTACTTC. Encoded protein: CASSLGQGIWETQYF. This chain uses TRBV5-4 with TRBJ2-5, with TRBD1 matching over 8 bases. This CDR3 contains 15 residues. With 0 bases clipped from V and 5 bases from J, the junction kept 6 bases outside the gene matches. Germline-derived CDR1 and CDR2 are SGHNT and YYREEE (reference sequence).

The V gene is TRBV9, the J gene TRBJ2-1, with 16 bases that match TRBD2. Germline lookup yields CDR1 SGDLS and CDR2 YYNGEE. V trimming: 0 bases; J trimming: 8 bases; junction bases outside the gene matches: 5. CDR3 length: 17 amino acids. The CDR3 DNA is TGTGCCAGCAGCGTAGTGGCCGGGACTAGCGGGAGGGATGAGCAGTTCTTC. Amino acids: CASSVVAGTSGRDEQFF.

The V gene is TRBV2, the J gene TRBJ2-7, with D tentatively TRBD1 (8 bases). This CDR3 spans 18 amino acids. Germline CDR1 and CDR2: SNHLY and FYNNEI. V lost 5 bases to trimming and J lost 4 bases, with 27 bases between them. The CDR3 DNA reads TGTGCCAGCAGTCGGACAGGGAGGGGGATCGGGAGTAGATACGAGCAGTACTTC. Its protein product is CASSRTGRGIGSRYEQYF.

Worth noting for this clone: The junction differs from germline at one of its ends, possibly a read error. The DNA for the CDR3 is TGTGCCACCAGCAGAGGGAACGGGGGGCTAGGTTCTCCTTACGATTTT. As protein: CATSRGNGGLGSPYDF. J is TRBJ1-3 and V is TRBV15; perhaps TRBD1 as D (6 bases). Germline V gives CDR1 LNHNV, CDR2 YYDKDF (reference sequence). CDR3 length: 16 residues.

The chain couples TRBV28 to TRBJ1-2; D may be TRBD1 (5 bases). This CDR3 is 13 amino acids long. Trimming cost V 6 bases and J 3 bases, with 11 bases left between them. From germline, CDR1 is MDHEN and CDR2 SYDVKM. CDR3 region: CASSRPGDYGYTF. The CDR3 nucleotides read TGTGCCAGCAGCCGGCCGGGGGACTATGGCTACACCTTC.

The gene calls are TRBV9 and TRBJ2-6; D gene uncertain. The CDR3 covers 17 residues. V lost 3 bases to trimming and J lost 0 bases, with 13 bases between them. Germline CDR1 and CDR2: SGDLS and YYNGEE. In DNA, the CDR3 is TGTGCCAGCAGCGGCTTAATACAGACCTCTGGGGCCAACGTCCTGACTTTC. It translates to CASSGLIQTSGANVLTF.

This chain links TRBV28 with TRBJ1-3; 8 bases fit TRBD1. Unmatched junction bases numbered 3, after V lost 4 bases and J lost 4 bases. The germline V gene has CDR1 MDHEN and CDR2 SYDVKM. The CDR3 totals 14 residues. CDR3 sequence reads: CASSSTGAGNTIYF. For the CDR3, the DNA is TGTGCCAGCAGTTCGACAGGGGCCGGAAACACCATATATTTT.

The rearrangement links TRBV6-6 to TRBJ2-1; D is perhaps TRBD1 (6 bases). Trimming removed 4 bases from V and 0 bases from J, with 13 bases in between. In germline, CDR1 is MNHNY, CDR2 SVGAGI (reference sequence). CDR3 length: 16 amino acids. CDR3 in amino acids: CASSSLRGSSYNEQFF. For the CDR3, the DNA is TGTGCCAGCAGTTCACTCAGGGGAAGCTCCTACAATGAGCAGTTCTTC.

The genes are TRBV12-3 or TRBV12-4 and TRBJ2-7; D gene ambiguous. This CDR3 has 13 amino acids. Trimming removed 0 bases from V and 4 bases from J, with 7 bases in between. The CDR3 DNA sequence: TGTGCCAGCAGTTTAGCGAGGAAATACGAGCAGTACTTC. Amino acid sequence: CASSLARKYEQYF.

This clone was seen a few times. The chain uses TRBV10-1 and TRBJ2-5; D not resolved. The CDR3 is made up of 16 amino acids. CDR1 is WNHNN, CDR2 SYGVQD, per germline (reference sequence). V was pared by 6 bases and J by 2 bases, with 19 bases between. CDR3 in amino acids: CASSPKLVGAQETQYF. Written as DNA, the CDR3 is TGCGCCAGCAGCCCCAAGCTGGTTGGTGCGCAAGAGACCCAGTACTTC.

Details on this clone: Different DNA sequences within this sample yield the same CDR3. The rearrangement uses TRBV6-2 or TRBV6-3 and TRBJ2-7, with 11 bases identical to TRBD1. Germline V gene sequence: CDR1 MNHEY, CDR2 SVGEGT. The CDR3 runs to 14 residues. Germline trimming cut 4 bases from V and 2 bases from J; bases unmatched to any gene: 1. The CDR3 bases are TGTGCCAGCAGTTGGGGACAGGGGGCCTACGAGCAGTACTTC. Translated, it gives CASSWGQGAYEQYF.

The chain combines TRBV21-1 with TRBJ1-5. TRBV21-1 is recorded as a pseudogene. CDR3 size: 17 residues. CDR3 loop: CASSPGHGGGGNQPQHF. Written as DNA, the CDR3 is TGTGCCAGCAGCCCGGGTCATGGCGGTGGTGGGAATCAGCCCCAGCATTTT.

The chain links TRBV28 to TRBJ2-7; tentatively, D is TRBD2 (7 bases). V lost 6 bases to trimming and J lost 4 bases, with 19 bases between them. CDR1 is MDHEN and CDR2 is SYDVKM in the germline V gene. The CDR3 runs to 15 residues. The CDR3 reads CASSTSGGARYEQYF. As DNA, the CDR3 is TGTGCCAGCAGCACGAGTGGGGGGGCCAGGTACGAGCAGTACTTC.

The CDR3: CASHSGKARYGYTF. CDR3 coding DNA: TGTGCCAGCCACAGCGGGAAAGCTCGCTATGGCTACACCTTC. This sequence joins TRBV27 and TRBJ1-2; D is unresolved. Germline lookup yields CDR1 MNHEY and CDR2 SMNVEV (reference sequence). CDR3 size: 14 residues. The germline V and J ends were trimmed by 8 bases and 4 bases, with 17 bases remaining between them.

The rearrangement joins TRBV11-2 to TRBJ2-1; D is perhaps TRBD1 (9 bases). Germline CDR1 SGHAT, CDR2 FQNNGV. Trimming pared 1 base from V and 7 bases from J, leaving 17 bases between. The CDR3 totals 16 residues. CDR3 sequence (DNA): TGTGCCAGCAGCTTAGTTGGTAGCGGGACAGGGAATGAGCAGTTCTTC. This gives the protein CASSLVGSGTGNEQFF.

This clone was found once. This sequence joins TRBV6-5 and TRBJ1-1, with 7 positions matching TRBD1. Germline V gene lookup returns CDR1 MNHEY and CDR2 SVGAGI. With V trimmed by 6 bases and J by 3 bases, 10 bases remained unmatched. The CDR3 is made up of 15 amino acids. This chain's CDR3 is CASRHRGREDTEAFF. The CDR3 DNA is TGTGCCAGCAGACACAGGGGAAGAGAGGACACTGAAGCTTTCTTT.

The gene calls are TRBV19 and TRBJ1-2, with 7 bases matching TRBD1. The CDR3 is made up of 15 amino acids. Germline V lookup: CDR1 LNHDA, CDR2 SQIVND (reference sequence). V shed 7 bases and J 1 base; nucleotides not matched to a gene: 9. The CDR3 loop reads CASTSGTVYNYGYTF. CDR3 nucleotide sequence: TGTGCCAGTACCTCCGGGACAGTTTATAACTATGGCTACACCTTC.

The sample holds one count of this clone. CDR3 residues: CASSSRQRQETQYF. In DNA form, the CDR3 reads TGTGCCAGCAGCTCAAGACAGCGCCAAGAGACCCAGTACTTC. This chain connects TRBV11-3 to TRBJ2-5, with D possibly matching TRBD1 (5 bases). V lost 4 bases and J 1 base, leaving 10 bases between the germline ends. Germline CDR1 and CDR2: SGHNT and YENEEA. This CDR3 has 14 amino acids.

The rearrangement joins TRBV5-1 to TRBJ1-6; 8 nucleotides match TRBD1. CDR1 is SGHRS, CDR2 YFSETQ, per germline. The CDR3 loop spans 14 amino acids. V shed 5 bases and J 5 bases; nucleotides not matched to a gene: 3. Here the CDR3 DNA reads TGCGCCAGCAGTACGGGACAGGATAATTCACCCCTCCACTTT. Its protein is CASSTGQDNSPLHF.